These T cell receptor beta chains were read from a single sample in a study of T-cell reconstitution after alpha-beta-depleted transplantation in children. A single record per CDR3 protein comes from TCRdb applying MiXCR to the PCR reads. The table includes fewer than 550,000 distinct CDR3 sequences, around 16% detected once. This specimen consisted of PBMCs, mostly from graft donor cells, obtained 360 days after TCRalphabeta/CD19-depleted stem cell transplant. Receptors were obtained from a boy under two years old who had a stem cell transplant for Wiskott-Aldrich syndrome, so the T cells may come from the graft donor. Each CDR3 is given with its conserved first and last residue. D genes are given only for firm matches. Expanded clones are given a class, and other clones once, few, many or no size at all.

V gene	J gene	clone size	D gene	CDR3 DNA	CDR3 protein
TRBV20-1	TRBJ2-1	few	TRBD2	TGCAGTGCTACCCCGGCTAGCGGATTCTACAATGAGCAGTTCTTC	CSATPASGFYNEQFF
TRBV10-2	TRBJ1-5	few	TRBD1	TGCGCCAGCAGCCTAGCCCGGACAGGGGGTCAGCCCCAGCATTTT	CASSLARTGGQPQHF
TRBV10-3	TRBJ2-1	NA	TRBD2	TGTGCCATCAGTGAGTACCGCGGGAGTGGCGATGAGCAGTTCTTC	CAISEYRGSGDEQFF
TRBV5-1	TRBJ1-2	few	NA	TGCGCCAGCAGCTTCGGCGGGAAGCTATCCTATGGCTACACCTTC	CASSFGGKLSYGYTF
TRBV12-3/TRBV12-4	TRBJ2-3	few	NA	TGTGCCAGTTACCGCACCCGGGAAGATACGCAGTATTTT	CASYRTREDTQYF
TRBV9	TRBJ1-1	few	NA	TGTGCCAGCAGCGTAGGCCAGTGGAACACTGAAGCTTTCTTT	CASSVGQWNTEAFF
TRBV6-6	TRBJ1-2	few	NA	TGTGCCAGCAGTCCCCAGGGTTATGGCTACACCTTC	CASSPQGYGYTF
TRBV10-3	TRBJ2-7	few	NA	TGTGCCATCGCCCCGGAGGGCTACGAGCAGTACTTC	CAIAPEGYEQYF
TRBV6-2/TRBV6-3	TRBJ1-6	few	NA	TGTGCCAGCAGTTACTATGGAATTTCACCCCTCCACTTT	CASSYYGISPLHF
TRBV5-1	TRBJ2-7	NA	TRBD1	TGCGCCAGCAGCTGGGGGACAGCGCGCTACGAGCAGTACTTC	CASSWGTARYEQYF
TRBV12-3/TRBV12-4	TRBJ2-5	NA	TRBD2	TGTGCCAGCATGAAGCCAGCGGGGGAGGGGAAGACCCAGTACTTC	CASMKPAGEGKTQYF
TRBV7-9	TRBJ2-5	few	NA	TGTGCCAGCAGCCCCCCCGGGGCTGCTCAAGAGACCCAGTACTTC	CASSPPGAAQETQYF
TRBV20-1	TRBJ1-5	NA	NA	TGCAGTGCTAGGGTCTTCAATCAGCCCCAGCATTTT	CSARVFNQPQHF
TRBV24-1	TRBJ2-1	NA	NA	TGTGCCACATACAGCTCCTACAATGAGCAGTTCTTC	CATYSSYNEQFF
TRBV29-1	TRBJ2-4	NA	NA	TGCAGCGTGCTCGAAGGGTTAAACATTCAGTACTTC	CSVLEGLNIQYF
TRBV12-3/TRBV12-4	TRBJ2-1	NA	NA	TGTGCCAGCAGTTTGAGGGGGAGTAGCAATGAGCAGTTCTTC	CASSLRGSSNEQFF
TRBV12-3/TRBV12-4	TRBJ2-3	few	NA	TGTGCCAGCAGTTTCTCGAGGGATACGCAGTATTTT	CASSFSRDTQYF
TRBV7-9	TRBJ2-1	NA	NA	TGTGCCAGCAGCTTAAGGGTCTTGGATGAGCAGTTCTTC	CASSLRVLDEQFF
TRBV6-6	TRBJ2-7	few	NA	TGTGCCAGCAGTTACGACTACGAGCAGTACTTC	CASSYDYEQYF
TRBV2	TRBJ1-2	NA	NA	TGTGCCAGCAGTGAAGCAGTAGCTAACTATGGCTACACCTTC	CASSEAVANYGYTF
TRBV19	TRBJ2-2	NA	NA	TGTGCCAGTAGTATAGGGGTCGGGAACACCGGGGAGCTGTTTTTT	CASSIGVGNTGELFF
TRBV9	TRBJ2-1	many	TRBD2	TGTGCCAGCAGCGTAGTTAGCGGGCGGTACAATGAGCAGTTCTTC	CASSVVSGRYNEQFF
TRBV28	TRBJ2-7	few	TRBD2	TGTGCCAGCAGAGGTAGCGGGGGGCCCGGATACGAGCAGTACTTC	CASRGSGGPGYEQYF
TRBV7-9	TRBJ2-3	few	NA	TGTGCCACGTTCAGGCAGGGGAGGACAGATACGCAGTATTTT	CATFRQGRTDTQYF
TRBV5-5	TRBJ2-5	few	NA	TGTGCCAGCAGCTACGCAGGAATGGGGCAAGAGACCCAGTACTTC	CASSYAGMGQETQYF
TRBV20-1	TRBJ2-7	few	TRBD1	TGCAGTGCTAGACGACAGGGGTTCGAGCAGTACTTC	CSARRQGFEQYF
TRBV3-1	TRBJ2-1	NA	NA	TGTGCCAGCAGCCAAGATCGAGCGAATGAGCAGTTCTTC	CASSQDRANEQFF
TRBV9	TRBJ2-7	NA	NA	TGTGCCAGCAGCGTAGACCTAGCCGGCGAGCAGTACTTC	CASSVDLAGEQYF
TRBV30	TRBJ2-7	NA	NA	TGTGCCTGGAGGAGGGACTTACCCTACGAGCAGTACTTC	CAWRRDLPYEQYF
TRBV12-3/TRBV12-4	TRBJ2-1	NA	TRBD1	TGTGCCAGCAGTACCTACAGGGGCTACAATGAGCAGTTCTTC	CASSTYRGYNEQFF
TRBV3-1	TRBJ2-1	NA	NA	TGTGCCAGCAGCCAAGAGCGGGGCTGGTACAATGAGCAGTTCTTC	CASSQERGWYNEQFF
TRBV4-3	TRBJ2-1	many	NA	TGCGCCAGCAGCCAGATCAGGGTCTATGGTACTGAGCAGTTCTTC	CASSQIRVYGTEQFF
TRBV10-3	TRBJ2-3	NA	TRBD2	TGTGCCATCAGTGTACAGCGGGGGGGCACAGATACGCAGTATTTT	CAISVQRGGTDTQYF
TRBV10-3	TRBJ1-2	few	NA	TGTGCCATCGGTCAGGAGGGGAATGGCTACACCTTC	CAIGQEGNGYTF
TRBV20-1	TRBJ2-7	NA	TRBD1	TGCAGTGCTAGAGATTCCCAGGGGGCACGAGAGCAGTACTTC	CSARDSQGAREQYF
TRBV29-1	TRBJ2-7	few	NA	TGCAGCGGCCGTGCGTGGGGTGGGGAGCAGTACTTC	CSGRAWGGEQYF
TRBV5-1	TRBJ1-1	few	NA	TGCGCCAGCAGCTTGGGAGGAAACGGAGCTTTCTTT	CASSLGGNGAFF
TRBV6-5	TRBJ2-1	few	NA	TGTGCCAGCAGTAACCCGGGGAAACTGAACAATGAGCAGTTCTTC	CASSNPGKLNNEQFF
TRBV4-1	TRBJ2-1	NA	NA	TGCGCCAGCAGCCAAGTCTCCTCTGGGAATGAGCAGTTCTTC	CASSQVSSGNEQFF
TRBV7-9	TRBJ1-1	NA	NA	TGTGCCAGCAGCTTAGTTTCCTTAAATGCGAACACTGAAGCTTTCTTT	CASSLVSLNANTEAFF
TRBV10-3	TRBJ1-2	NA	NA	TGTGCCATCAGTGACAGGGGCGACTATGGCTACACCTTC	CAISDRGDYGYTF
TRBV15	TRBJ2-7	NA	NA	TGTGCCACCAGCAGAGAACACGCCGGCGAGCAGTACTTC	CATSREHAGEQYF
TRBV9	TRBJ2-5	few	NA	TGTGCCAGCAGCGTAGAGATTACTAGAGGGGGCCAAGAGACCCAGTACTTC	CASSVEITRGGQETQYF
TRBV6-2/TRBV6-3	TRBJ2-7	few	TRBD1	TGTGCCAGCAGAACTCTCCGGACAGGGGCATACGAGCAGTACTTC	CASRTLRTGAYEQYF
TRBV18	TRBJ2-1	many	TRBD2	TGTGCCAGCTCACCAGGCCTAGCGGGGGCTGAGCAGTTCTTC	CASSPGLAGAEQFF
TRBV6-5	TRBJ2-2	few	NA	TGTGCCAGCAGTTACTGGGGCAGGGGCACCGGGGAGCTGTTTTTT	CASSYWGRGTGELFF
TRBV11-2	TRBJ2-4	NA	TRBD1	TGTGCCAGCAGCACCAGACAGGGAGACACCGGGAACATTCAGTACTTC	CASSTRQGDTGNIQYF
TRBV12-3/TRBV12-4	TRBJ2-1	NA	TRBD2	TGTGCCAGCAGTCTAGCGGGAATCTACAATGAGCAGTTCTTC	CASSLAGIYNEQFF
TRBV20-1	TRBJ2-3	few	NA	TGCAGTGCCGCCGGGGCAGATACGCAGTATTTT	CSAAGADTQYF